A single sample is the source of the 21 T cell receptor beta chains below, sequenced in a study of cytomegalovirus exposure and HLA in healthy donors. Assay used: immunoSEQ multiplex PCR; TCRdb lists only in-frame clones, some missing. Among roughly 70,000 clones listed, approximately 95% were seen once. The sequenced material came from PBMCs. These receptors were collected from a man between 18 and 29 years old in good health and CMV-seronegative.

V usage is TRBV5-1 and J usage is TRBJ1-2; D ambiguous. There are 17 residues in the CDR3. V was cut by 6 bases and J by 1 base, with 22 bases left in between. Per the germline V gene, CDR1 is SGHRS and CDR2 is YFSETQ. The CDR3 spells CASNRGQDRPDNYGYTF. DNA for the CDR3: TGCGCCAGCAATCGAGGGCAGGACCGTCCCGATAACTATGGCTACACCTTC.

The gene calls are TRBV7-7 and TRBJ1-4, with a weak D call TRBD1 (5 bases). V lost 5 bases and J 2 bases, leaving 12 bases between the germline ends. Germline V CDR1 and CDR2: SSHAT, FNYEAQ (reference sequence). CDR3 length: 15 residues. The CDR3 loop reads CASSPVTVTNEKLFF. The DNA for the CDR3 is TGTGCCAGCAGCCCGGTGACAGTTACTAATGAAAAACTGTTTTTT.

The J gene is TRBJ2-7, the V gene TRBV5-5; no definite D call. The CDR3 runs 15 residues. V was trimmed by 4 bases and J by 0 bases, leaving 14 bases between them. Germline CDR1 and CDR2: SGHKS and YYEKEE (reference sequence). CDR3 nucleotides: TGTGCCAGCAGCCTGGGCGGCTTCCCCTCCTACGAGCAGTACTTC. It translates to CASSLGGFPSYEQYF.

This chain joins TRBV14 and TRBJ2-7, with D unresolved. This CDR3 region has 14 residues. Germline CDR1 and CDR2: SGHDN and FVKESK. V lost 0 bases and J 2 bases, leaving 8 bases between the germline ends. This CDR3 reads CASSQEPGTYEQYF. CDR3 sequence (DNA): TGTGCCAGCAGCCAAGAACCAGGTACCTACGAGCAGTACTTC.

The chain recombines TRBV10-1 with TRBJ1-2; D is possibly TRBD1 (6 bases). The germline V gene has CDR1 WNHNN and CDR2 SYGVQD (reference sequence). There are 16 residues in the CDR3. Deletions cut 4 bases from V and 7 bases from J, with 22 bases between. The CDR3 spells CASSGTANLGCRGYTF. The CDR3 DNA is TGCGCCAGCAGTGGGACAGCTAATCTCGGGTGTCGTGGCTACACCTTC.

The chain couples TRBV5-1 to TRBJ2-3; TRBD1 matches at 9 bases. The V gene end was trimmed by 1 base and the J gene end by 4 bases; junction bases not matched to a gene: 1. CDR3 length: 14 amino acids. Looked up from germline, CDR1 is SGHRS and CDR2 is YFSETQ. The CDR3, as DNA: TGCGCCAGCAGCTTGACAGGGGGCGCAGATACGCAGTATTTT. Its protein product is CASSLTGGADTQYF.

The chain combines TRBV4-2 with TRBJ2-3; the match to TRBD2 covers 11 bases. Per germline, CDR1 LGHNA and CDR2 YNFKEQ. The CDR3 consists of 16 residues. V lost 5 bases and J lost 3; bases outside the gene matches: 7. The CDR3 loop is CASSFIAGGQTDTQYF. Written as DNA, the CDR3 is TGTGCCAGCAGCTTCATAGCGGGGGGGCAAACAGATACGCAGTATTTT.

The gene calls are TRBV10-3 and TRBJ1-5; 9 bases line up with TRBD1. The CDR3 is 13 residues long. J gave up 3 bases and V 10 bases, and 4 bases lay outside the gene matches. CDR1 and CDR2 (germline): ENHRY, SYGVKD. CDR3 coding DNA: TGTGCCACCCGGACAGGGGTCAATCAGCCCCAGCATTTT. Translation gives CATRTGVNQPQHF.

The gene calls are TRBV25-1 and TRBJ2-7, with D perhaps TRBD1 (6 bases). Germline values: CDR1 MGHDK, CDR2 SYGVNS. The CDR3 runs 15 residues. V gave up 5 bases and J gave up 1 base, with 15 bases separating them. Here the CDR3 reads CASSPTDQGSYEQYF. The CDR3 bases are TGTGCCAGCAGTCCCACAGATCAGGGGTCCTACGAGCAGTACTTC.

This clone was detected once. The chain links TRBV4-3 to TRBJ2-3, with TRBD1 matching over 7 bases. The germline gives CDR1 LGHNA, CDR2 YSLEER. The CDR3 runs 15 residues. The V gene end was trimmed by 3 bases and the J gene end by 6 bases; junction bases not matched to a gene: 9. The CDR3 loop reads CASSQEATGLDTQYF. The CDR3 bases are TGCGCCAGCAGCCAGGAGGCGACAGGGTTGGATACGCAGTATTTT.

This clone was seen a single time. This chain links TRBV11-1 with TRBJ1-1; 7 nucleotides agree with TRBD1. Trimming removed 5 bases from V and 1 base from J; junction bases left unmatched: 4. The CDR3 loop spans 14 amino acids. The germline V gene encodes CDR1 SGHAT and CDR2 FQDESV (reference sequence). CDR3 sequence: CASSLQGGNTEAFF. CDR3 DNA: TGTGCCAGCAGCCTCCAGGGGGGGAACACTGAAGCTTTCTTT.

The chain carries TRBV6-1 and TRBJ2-7; D not resolved. V lost 4 bases and J 0 bases, leaving 10 bases between the germline ends. This CDR3 is 14 amino acids long. In germline, CDR1 is MNHNS, CDR2 SASEGT. The CDR3 bases are TGTGCCAGCAGTGGCCGCCCGAGCTCCTACGAGCAGTACTTC. As protein: CASSGRPSSYEQYF.

This sequence joins TRBV7-9 and TRBJ2-7; 10 bases are a match to TRBD1. Per the germline V gene, CDR1 is SEHNR and CDR2 is FQNEAQ (reference sequence). The CDR3 runs to 16 residues. The J segment lost 4 bases and the V segment lost 3 bases, leaving 9 bases of the junction unmatched. The CDR3 sequence: CASSFVPGTGAYEQYF. The CDR3 DNA sequence: TGTGCCAGCAGCTTCGTACCGGGGACAGGGGCGTACGAGCAGTACTTC. The full variable domain, completed using reference TRBV7-9 and TRBJ2-7, is DTGVSQNPRHKITKRGQNVTFRCDPISEHNRLYWYRQTLGQGPEFLTYFQNEAQLEKSRLLSDRFSAERPKGSFSTLEIQRTEQGDSAMYLCASSFVPGTGAYEQYFGPGTRLTVT.

The gene calls are TRBV11-2 and TRBJ2-7; perhaps TRBD2 as D (5 bases). V was pared by 1 base and J by 6 bases, with 13 bases between. The CDR3 loop spans 14 amino acids. Germline V gives CDR1 SGHAT, CDR2 FQNNGV. CDR3 in DNA: TGTGCCAGCAGCTTAGTCCGGGGAAGAGGCGAGCAGTACTTC. Translated, it gives CASSLVRGRGEQYF.

The chain uses TRBV30 and TRBJ1-2; D unclear. V lost 1 base to trimming and J lost 0 bases, with 6 bases between them. Germline V gene lookup returns CDR1 GTSNPN and CDR2 SVGIG (reference sequence). The CDR3 consists of 13 residues. CDR3 protein: CAWSGGANYGYTF. DNA for the CDR3: TGTGCCTGGAGTGGGGGAGCTAACTATGGCTACACCTTC.

This chain links TRBV27 with TRBJ2-1; 7 positions match TRBD1. The CDR3 consists of 14 residues. Losses at the gene ends were 10 bases for V and 0 bases for J; bases not matched to a gene: 6. Germline loops: CDR1 MNHEY, CDR2 SMNVEV (reference sequence). The DNA for the CDR3 is TGTGCCACTACAGCAGGGGGCTCCTACAATGAGCAGTTCTTC. Its translation: CATTAGGSYNEQFF.

V and J are TRBV4-1 and TRBJ2-7, with a possible D match to TRBD2 (7 bases). CDR3 length: 15 residues. V lost 0 bases and J 5 bases, leaving 14 bases between the germline ends. The germline V gene encodes CDR1 MGHRA and CDR2 YSYEKL. The CDR3 loop is CASSQEGGLRDEQYF. The CDR3 nucleotides read TGCGCCAGCAGCCAAGAGGGGGGGCTTCGCGACGAGCAGTACTTC.

V usage is TRBV5-8 and J usage is TRBJ1-1; D gene unclear. The germline V and J ends were trimmed by 3 bases and 10 bases, with 13 bases remaining between them. Germline-derived CDR1 and CDR2 are SGHTS and YDEGEE. CDR3 length: 12 amino acids. In DNA form, the CDR3 reads TGTGCCAGCAGCTCACCTCTAACGGGAGCTTTCTTT. This codes for CASSSPLTGAFF.

This chain joins TRBV11-1 and TRBJ2-3, with 9 bases fitting TRBD2. This CDR3 is built from 16 residues. V shed 3 bases and J 0 bases; nucleotides not matched to a gene: 4. From germline, CDR1 is SGHAT and CDR2 FQDESV (reference sequence). The DNA for the CDR3 is TGTGCCAGCAGCTTTAGACTAGCGGCCAGCACAGATACGCAGTATTTT. This translates into CASSFRLAASTDTQYF.

The DNA of the CDR3 is TGCGCCAGCAGCCCAGGGGTAAGGGAGACCCAGTACTTC. Its translation: CASSPGVRETQYF. The chain joins TRBV5-1 to TRBJ2-5, with D possibly being TRBD1 (6 bases). The CDR3 loop spans 13 amino acids. V lost 4 bases to trimming and J lost 5 bases, with 12 bases between them. CDR1 is SGHRS and CDR2 is YFSETQ in the germline V gene.

This chain links TRBV30 with TRBJ1-5, with TRBD1 matching over 10 bases. The V and J ends lost 2 bases and 5 bases, in that order; junction bases with no gene match: 3. Germline CDR1 and CDR2: GTSNPN and SVGIG (reference sequence). CDR3 length: 14 residues. The CDR3 coding sequence is TGTGCCTGGAGTTGGGGGACAGGGGATCAGCCCCAGCATTTT. The encoded protein is CAWSWGTGDQPQHF.